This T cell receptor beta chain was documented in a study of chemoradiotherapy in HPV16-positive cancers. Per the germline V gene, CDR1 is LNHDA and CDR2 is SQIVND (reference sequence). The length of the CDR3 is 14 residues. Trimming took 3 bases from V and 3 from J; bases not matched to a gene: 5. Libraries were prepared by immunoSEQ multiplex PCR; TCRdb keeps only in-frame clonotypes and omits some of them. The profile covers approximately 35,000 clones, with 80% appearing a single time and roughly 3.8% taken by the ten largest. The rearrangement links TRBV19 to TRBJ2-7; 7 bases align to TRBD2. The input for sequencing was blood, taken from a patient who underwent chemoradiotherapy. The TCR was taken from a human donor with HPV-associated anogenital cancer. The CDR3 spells CASSIGGKFYEQYF. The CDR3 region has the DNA TGTGCCAGTAGTATCGGGGGGAAGTTCTACGAGCAGTACTTC. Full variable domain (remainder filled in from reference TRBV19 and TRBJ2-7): DGGITQSPKYLFRKEGQNVTLSCEQNLNHDAMYWYRQDPGQGLRLIYYSQIVNDFQKGDIAEGYSVSREKKESFPLTVTSAQKNPTAFYLCASSIGGKFYEQYFGPGTRLTVT.